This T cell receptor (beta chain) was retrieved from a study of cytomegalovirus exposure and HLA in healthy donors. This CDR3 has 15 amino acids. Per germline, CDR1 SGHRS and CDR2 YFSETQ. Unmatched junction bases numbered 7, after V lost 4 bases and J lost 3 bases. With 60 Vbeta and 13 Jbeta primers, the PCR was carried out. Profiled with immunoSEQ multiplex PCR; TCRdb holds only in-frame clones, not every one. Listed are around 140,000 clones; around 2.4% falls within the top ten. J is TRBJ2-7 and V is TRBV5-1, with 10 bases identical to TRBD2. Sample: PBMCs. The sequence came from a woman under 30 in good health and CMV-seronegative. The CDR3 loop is CASSAGTSADYEQYF. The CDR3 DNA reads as TGCGCCAGCAGCGCCGGGACTAGCGCTGACTACGAGCAGTACTTC.